This entry concerns a single T cell receptor beta chain. Participant reports of clinical history set cohort assignment. The CDR3 length is 14 residues. Germline V lookup: CDR1 SNHLY, CDR2 FYNNEI. The germline V and J ends were trimmed by 1 base and 2 bases, with 8 bases remaining between them. The sample originates from a study of blood T cell repertoires in COVID-19. Study-wide context: Material from acute and convalescent COVID-19 was sourced from the United States, Italy and Spain.

The data were produced by immunoSEQ multiplex PCR, yet TCRdb's version contains in-frame clones alone and is incomplete. Seen here are roughly 370,000 clones, approximately 87% observed once, and the top ten hold roughly 9.4%. The clonotype originates from a woman aged 50 to 65 who had recovered from COVID-19. This chain uses TRBV2 with TRBJ1-2; a weak D match, TRBD1 (6 bases). Sequencing used PBMCs or T cells enriched from blood (not recorded which). The CDR3 reads CASSEGTVNYGYTF. CDR3 nucleotide sequence: TGTGCCAGCAGTGAAGGGACAGTAAACTATGGCTACACCTTC.